This is a list of T cell receptor beta chains from one sample in a study of T cell repertoires in cytomegalovirus infection. For these TCRs, the target antigens are not known. In TCRdb, the reads were re-called with MiXCR into one record per CDR3 protein. The repertoire includes roughly 500,000 distinct CDR3 sequences, around 30% of them detected once, and under 20% sits in the top ten. Sequenced material: cultured PBMCs, taken from culture after CMV antigen stimulation. These receptors were obtained from a human donor in good health (CMV status not recorded). Some clones in this sample may be carry-over from other donors' samples. CDR3s include the opening cysteine and the closing phenylalanine or tryptophan. Each record gives: clone size, CDR3 length, V gene, D gene, J gene, CDR3 DNA, CDR3 protein. The D gene is left open where the match is weak. Size is stated for part of the rows, as once, few or many counts, or as a class when the clone is expanded.

clone size: few; CDR3 length: 12; V gene: TRBV20-1; D gene: NA; J gene: TRBJ1-2; CDR3 DNA: TGCAGTGCTGAGACGGGGGGCTATGGCTACACCTTC; CDR3 protein: CSAETGGYGYTF
clone size: few; CDR3 length: 14; V gene: TRBV11-2; D gene: NA; J gene: TRBJ2-1; CDR3 DNA: TGTGCCAGCAGCCGACGGGGGGCTATGGATGAGCAGTTCTTC; CDR3 protein: CASSRRGAMDEQFF
clone size: NA; CDR3 length: 16; V gene: TRBV6-2/TRBV6-3; D gene: NA; J gene: TRBJ1-5; CDR3 DNA: TGTGCCAGCAGTGACCGGACACGGGAAAGGAATCAGCCCCAGCATTTT; CDR3 protein: CASSDRTRERNQPQHF
clone size: NA; CDR3 length: 14; V gene: TRBV12-3/TRBV12-4; D gene: NA; J gene: TRBJ1-5; CDR3 DNA: TGTGCCGGCACTCCCAGCGCGGGGAATCAGCCCCAGCATTTT; CDR3 protein: CAGTPSAGNQPQHF
clone size: NA; CDR3 length: 16; V gene: TRBV4-2; D gene: TRBD2; J gene: TRBJ2-1; CDR3 DNA: TGTGCCAGCAGCCAAGTAGCTAGCGGTTCCTACAATGAGCAGTTCTTC; CDR3 protein: CASSQVASGSYNEQFF
clone size: NA; CDR3 length: 14; V gene: TRBV20-1; D gene: NA; J gene: TRBJ2-3; CDR3 DNA: TGCAGTGCTAGGGACGGACTTGGAACAGATACGCAGTATTTT; CDR3 protein: CSARDGLGTDTQYF
clone size: few; CDR3 length: 15; V gene: TRBV11-3; D gene: NA; J gene: TRBJ1-4; CDR3 DNA: TGTGCCAGCAGCTTCAGAGGGGGGAATAATGAAAAACTGTTTTTT; CDR3 protein: CASSFRGGNNEKLFF
clone size: NA; CDR3 length: 15; V gene: TRBV7-2; D gene: TRBD2; J gene: TRBJ2-4; CDR3 DNA: TGTGCCAGCAGCCGGACTAGCGGGAGGAGTTCCATTCAGTACTTC; CDR3 protein: CASSRTSGRSSIQYF
clone size: NA; CDR3 length: 11; V gene: TRBV18; D gene: NA; J gene: TRBJ1-1; CDR3 DNA: TGTGCCAGCGCCTACAACACTGAAGCTTTCTTT; CDR3 protein: CASAYNTEAFF
clone size: NA; CDR3 length: 16; V gene: TRBV27; D gene: NA; J gene: TRBJ1-6; CDR3 DNA: TGTGCCAGCAGTTTATCGATAGGGGACTCGAATTCACCCCTCCACTTT; CDR3 protein: CASSLSIGDSNSPLHF
clone size: few; CDR3 length: 15; V gene: TRBV7-2; D gene: TRBD2; J gene: TRBJ2-7; CDR3 DNA: TGTGCCAGCAGCTCTCCCCGGGAGGGTGACGACGAGCAGTACTTC; CDR3 protein: CASSSPREGDDEQYF
clone size: NA; CDR3 length: 13; V gene: TRBV6-1; D gene: NA; J gene: TRBJ1-5; CDR3 DNA: TGTGCCAGCACCCTGGGGATCCAGGGGTTAGGGCATTTT; CDR3 protein: CASTLGIQGLGHF
clone size: NA; CDR3 length: 14; V gene: TRBV7-3; D gene: NA; J gene: TRBJ1-1; CDR3 DNA: TGTGCCAGCAGCTCCGACAGCTGGGCGACTGAAGCTTTCTTT; CDR3 protein: CASSSDSWATEAFF
clone size: NA; CDR3 length: 15; V gene: TRBV19; D gene: NA; J gene: TRBJ2-5; CDR3 DNA: TGTGCCAGTAGTTTGGGCGGACAGTACCAAGAGACCCAGTACTTC; CDR3 protein: CASSLGGQYQETQYF
clone size: NA; CDR3 length: 16; V gene: TRBV6-2/TRBV6-3; D gene: NA; J gene: TRBJ2-2; CDR3 DNA: TGTGCCAGCAGTTACTCCCGGAACAGGGAAACCGGGGAGCTGTTTTTT; CDR3 protein: CASSYSRNRETGELFF
clone size: few; CDR3 length: 15; V gene: TRBV19; D gene: NA; J gene: TRBJ2-1; CDR3 DNA: TGTGCCAGTAGTGTTAGCGGCTCCACCTACAATGAGCAGTTCTTC; CDR3 protein: CASSVSGSTYNEQFF
clone size: few; CDR3 length: 15; V gene: TRBV19; D gene: TRBD1; J gene: TRBJ1-1; CDR3 DNA: TGTGCCAGTAGTATTAAAACAGGGGCGAACACTGAAGCTTTCTTT; CDR3 protein: CASSIKTGANTEAFF
clone size: few; CDR3 length: 12; V gene: TRBV28; D gene: NA; J gene: TRBJ2-1; CDR3 DNA: TGTGCCAGCAGGGTAGGATACAATGAGCAGTTCTTC; CDR3 protein: CASRVGYNEQFF
clone size: few; CDR3 length: 17; V gene: TRBV2; D gene: NA; J gene: TRBJ2-7; CDR3 DNA: TGTGCCAGCAGCACAATGCCCGAAGGACTGACCCCCTACGAGCAGTACTTC; CDR3 protein: CASSTMPEGLTPYEQYF
clone size: many; CDR3 length: 17; V gene: TRBV19; D gene: NA; J gene: TRBJ1-2; CDR3 DNA: TGTGCCAGTAGTCCGAGGTCACGACAGGAGGCTAACTATGGCTACACCTTC; CDR3 protein: CASSPRSRQEANYGYTF
clone size: few; CDR3 length: 19; V gene: TRBV7-9; D gene: TRBD2; J gene: TRBJ2-2; CDR3 DNA: TGTGCCAGCAGCCACCCCCGTAGAGACCCGGGGGGTAACACCGGGGAGCTGTTTTTT; CDR3 protein: CASSHPRRDPGGNTGELFF
clone size: NA; CDR3 length: 17; V gene: TRBV11-2; D gene: NA; J gene: TRBJ2-3; CDR3 DNA: TGTGCCAGCAGCTTCACGTCAGCGAGTGCTAGCACAGATACGCAGTATTTT; CDR3 protein: CASSFTSASASTDTQYF
clone size: NA; CDR3 length: 15; V gene: TRBV15; D gene: TRBD2; J gene: TRBJ2-4; CDR3 DNA: TGTGCCACCAGCAGAGAGTCTAGCGGCAAAAACATTCAGTACTTC; CDR3 protein: CATSRESSGKNIQYF
clone size: many; CDR3 length: 15; V gene: TRBV5-1; D gene: NA; J gene: TRBJ1-1; CDR3 DNA: TGCGCCAGCAGCTTGGACGGACGTCCGAACACTGAAGCTTTCTTT; CDR3 protein: CASSLDGRPNTEAFF
clone size: NA; CDR3 length: 20; V gene: TRBV4-3; D gene: TRBD2; J gene: TRBJ2-4; CDR3 DNA: TGCGCCAGCAGCCATGCTATGGCGGCTAGCGGGAGGGCAACCAAAAACATTCAGTACTTC; CDR3 protein: CASSHAMAASGRATKNIQYF
clone size: few; CDR3 length: 16; V gene: TRBV15; D gene: NA; J gene: TRBJ2-1; CDR3 DNA: TGTGCCACCAGCAGAGATGGTACCGGGAGCAACAATGAGCAGTTCTTC; CDR3 protein: CATSRDGTGSNNEQFF
clone size: few; CDR3 length: 13; V gene: TRBV19; D gene: TRBD1; J gene: TRBJ1-6; CDR3 DNA: TGTGCCAGAACCGGGACAGGGAATTCACCCCTCCACTTT; CDR3 protein: CARTGTGNSPLHF
clone size: NA; CDR3 length: 15; V gene: TRBV19; D gene: NA; J gene: TRBJ2-3; CDR3 DNA: TGTGCCAGTAGTATACGACTAAGTGGCGCAGATACGCAGTATTTT; CDR3 protein: CASSIRLSGADTQYF
clone size: many; CDR3 length: 15; V gene: TRBV7-2; D gene: TRBD1; J gene: TRBJ1-5; CDR3 DNA: TGTGCCAGCAGTTATCAACAGGGGGCCTTTCAGCCCCAGCATTTT; CDR3 protein: CASSYQQGAFQPQHF
clone size: NA; CDR3 length: 15; V gene: TRBV5-4; D gene: TRBD2; J gene: TRBJ2-1; CDR3 DNA: TGTGCCAGCAGCTTGTTCGCGGGAGGGCCAGGGGAGCAGTTCTTC; CDR3 protein: CASSLFAGGPGEQFF
clone size: few; CDR3 length: 15; V gene: TRBV11-2; D gene: TRBD1; J gene: TRBJ2-7; CDR3 DNA: TGTGCCAGCAGCGCCGCATCCACAGGGGGCGACGAGCAGTACTTC; CDR3 protein: CASSAASTGGDEQYF
clone size: many; CDR3 length: 15; V gene: TRBV7-2; D gene: NA; J gene: TRBJ2-2; CDR3 DNA: TGTGCCAGCAGCTTAGGTCCAGCCTCGGCCGGGGAGCTGTTTTTT; CDR3 protein: CASSLGPASAGELFF
clone size: NA; CDR3 length: 13; V gene: TRBV28; D gene: NA; J gene: TRBJ1-1; CDR3 DNA: TGTGCCAGCGGGGACGGGGATCACACTGAAGCTTTCTTT; CDR3 protein: CASGDGDHTEAFF
clone size: NA; CDR3 length: 16; V gene: TRBV7-8; D gene: TRBD1; J gene: TRBJ2-2; CDR3 DNA: TGTGCCAGCAGCCCCCGGACAGGGATTGCCACCGGGGAGCTGTTTTTT; CDR3 protein: CASSPRTGIATGELFF
clone size: few; CDR3 length: 15; V gene: TRBV12-3/TRBV12-4; D gene: NA; J gene: TRBJ1-2; CDR3 DNA: TGTGCCAGCAGTTCCCCTCGGACAGCAGACTATGGCTACACCTTC; CDR3 protein: CASSSPRTADYGYTF
clone size: few; CDR3 length: 15; V gene: TRBV7-2; D gene: NA; J gene: TRBJ2-7; CDR3 DNA: TGTGCCAGCAGCTTAGCATTCGGGGCCCAATACGAGCAGTACTTC; CDR3 protein: CASSLAFGAQYEQYF
clone size: many; CDR3 length: 15; V gene: TRBV7-2; D gene: TRBD2; J gene: TRBJ2-7; CDR3 DNA: TGTGCCAGCAGCCCCGGGACTAGCGAGGGGGGCGAGCAGTACTTC; CDR3 protein: CASSPGTSEGGEQYF
clone size: few; CDR3 length: 15; V gene: TRBV27; D gene: NA; J gene: TRBJ2-7; CDR3 DNA: TGTGCCAGCAATACTCTAACAGGGAAGGTTGGCGAGCAGTACTTC; CDR3 protein: CASNTLTGKVGEQYF
clone size: NA; CDR3 length: 14; V gene: TRBV7-6; D gene: TRBD1; J gene: TRBJ2-7; CDR3 DNA: TGTGCCAGCACAACGGGACAGGGGGTTGGCGAGCAGTACTTC; CDR3 protein: CASTTGQGVGEQYF
clone size: NA; CDR3 length: 16; V gene: TRBV5-1; D gene: TRBD2; J gene: TRBJ2-7; CDR3 DNA: TGCGCCAGCAGCTCACGGGTGGCGCTAGCGGATGGCGAGCAGTACTTC; CDR3 protein: CASSSRVALADGEQYF
clone size: few; CDR3 length: 16; V gene: TRBV14; D gene: NA; J gene: TRBJ1-1; CDR3 DNA: TGTGCCAGCAGCCAAGATGGGGGGGGGATAGGCACTGAAGCTTTCTTT; CDR3 protein: CASSQDGGGIGTEAFF
clone size: NA; CDR3 length: 14; V gene: TRBV19; D gene: TRBD1; J gene: TRBJ1-1; CDR3 DNA: TGTGCCAGTAGTAACGGACAGGTGAACACTGAAGCTTTCTTT; CDR3 protein: CASSNGQVNTEAFF
clone size: few; CDR3 length: 15; V gene: TRBV7-8; D gene: NA; J gene: TRBJ2-3; CDR3 DNA: TGTGCCAGCAGCCAGTCGCTAGTCATGTCGGATACGCAGTATTTT; CDR3 protein: CASSQSLVMSDTQYF
clone size: few; CDR3 length: 16; V gene: TRBV7-8; D gene: TRBD1; J gene: TRBJ1-1; CDR3 DNA: TGTGCCAGCAGCTTAGGGGGGACAGGGACCGTGCTTGAAGCTTTCTTT; CDR3 protein: CASSLGGTGTVLEAFF
clone size: many; CDR3 length: 13; V gene: TRBV4-2; D gene: NA; J gene: TRBJ2-3; CDR3 DNA: TGTGCCAGCAGCATTAGCGCCACAGATACGCAGTATTTT; CDR3 protein: CASSISATDTQYF
clone size: NA; CDR3 length: 15; V gene: TRBV19; D gene: NA; J gene: TRBJ2-1; CDR3 DNA: TGTGCCAGTAGTATTGGGGCGGCGGTGAACAATGAGCAGTTCTTC; CDR3 protein: CASSIGAAVNNEQFF
clone size: few; CDR3 length: 19; V gene: TRBV6-7; D gene: TRBD2; J gene: TRBJ2-1; CDR3 DNA: TGTGCCAGCAGTCCTAAAACCGGGACTAGCGGAGGCTCCTACAATGAGCAGTTCTTC; CDR3 protein: CASSPKTGTSGGSYNEQFF
clone size: many; CDR3 length: 13; V gene: TRBV7-2; D gene: NA; J gene: TRBJ2-5; CDR3 DNA: TGTGCCAGCAGCCCCGGGGCCCTTGAGACCCAGTACTTC; CDR3 protein: CASSPGALETQYF
clone size: NA; CDR3 length: 14; V gene: TRBV11-2; D gene: NA; J gene: TRBJ2-1; CDR3 DNA: TGTGCCAGCAGCTTAAAAACCACAGGGTCAGATCCGTTCTTC; CDR3 protein: CASSLKTTGSDPFF